This T cell receptor (beta chain) was profiled in a study of cytomegalovirus exposure and HLA in healthy donors. General study findings and limits: Indistinguishability led to the exclusion of some V segments, TRBV6-2 and TRBV6-3 included. An analysis done earlier found most TCR beta V segments productive about 90% or about 30% of the time. Specificity of three CMV-associated chains for CMV antigens was verified in vitro. In a later analysis, productive TCRs from donors in an Asian-associated ancestry cluster reportedly carried fewer N-insertions than the cohort mean.

The PCR was carried out with 60 Vbeta primers and 13 Jbeta primers. Clones were read by immunoSEQ multiplex PCR, and TCRdb kept only the in-frame ones, dropping some. The data contain 150,000 to 200,000 clones, roughly 80% of them seen just once; the ten biggest clones take up approximately 1.2%. The CDR3 has 15 residues. Trimming took 5 bases from V and 1 from J; bases not matched to a gene: 3. CDR1 and CDR2 from the germline V gene are MNHNS and SASEGT. In regard to this clone: The antigen remains unidentified.

Input material: PBMCs. The chain couples TRBV6-1 to TRBJ2-3; 10 bases match TRBD2. This TCR was sampled from a man aged 50 to 60 in good health and CMV-seropositive. CDR3: CASSPGTSGTDTQYF. The DNA for the CDR3 is TGTGCCAGCAGTCCCGGGACTAGCGGCACAGATACGCAGTATTTT.